This T cell receptor beta chain came from a study of blood T cells in healthy people across ages. A sample-barcoded 5' primer and a J-beta primer mix were used in a second PCR of roughly 6 to 11 cycles. TCRdb reprocessed the 5' RACE reads with MiXCR, giving one entry per CDR3 protein. The sample contains 1.5 million to 2 million distinct CDR3 sequences, approximately 30% of which appear only once. The CDR3 length is 13 residues. CDR1 is LNHDA, CDR2 SQIVND, per germline (reference sequence). Between the trimmed V and J ends, which lost 3 bases and 1 base, there was a span of 6 bases. The sequencing sample was made of blood. The TCR comes from a woman aged 25 to 45 in good health. The V call is TRBV19, the J call TRBJ2-5; no definite D call. The CDR3 nucleotides are TGTGCCAGTAGTATCACCCTCCAAGAGACCCAGTACTTC. The encoded protein is CASSITLQETQYF.